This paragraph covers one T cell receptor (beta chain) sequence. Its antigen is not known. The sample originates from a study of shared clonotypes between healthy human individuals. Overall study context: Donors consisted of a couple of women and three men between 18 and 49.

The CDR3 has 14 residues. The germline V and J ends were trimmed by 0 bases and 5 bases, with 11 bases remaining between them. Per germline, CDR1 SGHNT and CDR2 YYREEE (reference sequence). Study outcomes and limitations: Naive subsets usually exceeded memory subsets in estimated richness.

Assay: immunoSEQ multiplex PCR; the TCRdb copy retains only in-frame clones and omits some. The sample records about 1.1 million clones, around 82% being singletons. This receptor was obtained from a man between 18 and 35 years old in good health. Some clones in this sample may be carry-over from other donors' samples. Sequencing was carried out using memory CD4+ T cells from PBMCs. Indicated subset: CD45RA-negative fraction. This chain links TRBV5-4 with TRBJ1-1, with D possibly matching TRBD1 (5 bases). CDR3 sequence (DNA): TGTGCCAGCAGCTTGGGCAGGGTGGGGACTGAAGCTTTCTTT. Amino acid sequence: CASSLGRVGTEAFF. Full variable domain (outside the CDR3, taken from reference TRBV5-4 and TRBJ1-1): ETGVTQSPTHLIKTRGQQVTLRCSSQSGHNTVSWYQQALGQGPQFIFQYYREEENGRGNFPPRFSGLQFPNYSSELNVNALELDDSALYLCASSLGRVGTEAFFGQGTRLTVV.